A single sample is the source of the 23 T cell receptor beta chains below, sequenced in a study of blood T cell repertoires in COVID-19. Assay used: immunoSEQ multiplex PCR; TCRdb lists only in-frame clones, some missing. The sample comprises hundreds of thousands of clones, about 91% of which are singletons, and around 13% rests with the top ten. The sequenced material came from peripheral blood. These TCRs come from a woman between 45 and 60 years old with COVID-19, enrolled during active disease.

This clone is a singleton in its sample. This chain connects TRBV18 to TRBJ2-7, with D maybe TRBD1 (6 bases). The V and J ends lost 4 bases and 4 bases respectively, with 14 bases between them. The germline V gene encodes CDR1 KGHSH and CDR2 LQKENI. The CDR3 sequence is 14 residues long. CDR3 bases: TGTGCCAGCTCACGCAGGGACAAAATATACGAGCAGTACTTC. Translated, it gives CASSRRDKIYEQYF. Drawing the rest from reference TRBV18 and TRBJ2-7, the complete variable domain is NAGVMQNPRHLVRRRGQEARLRCSPMKGHSHVYWYRQLPEEGLKFMVYLQKENIIDESGMPKERFSAEFPKEGPSILRIQQVVRGDSAAYFCASSRRDKIYEQYFGPGTRLTVT.

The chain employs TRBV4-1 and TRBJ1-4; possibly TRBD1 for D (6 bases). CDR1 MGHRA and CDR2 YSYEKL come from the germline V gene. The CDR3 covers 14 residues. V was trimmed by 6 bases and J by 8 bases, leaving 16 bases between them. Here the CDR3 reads CASSPLPQGEKLFF. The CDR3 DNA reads TGCGCCAGCAGTCCCCTTCCCCAGGGGGAAAAACTGTTTTTT.

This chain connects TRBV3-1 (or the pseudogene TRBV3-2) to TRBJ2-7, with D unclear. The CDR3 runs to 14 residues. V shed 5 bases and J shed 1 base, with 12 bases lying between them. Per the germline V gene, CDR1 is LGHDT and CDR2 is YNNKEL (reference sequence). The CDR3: CASSVRQVSYEQYF. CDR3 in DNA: TGTGCCAGCAGCGTGCGACAAGTTTCCTACGAGCAGTACTTC.

DNA of the CDR3: TGTGCCTGGAGTAGGACGAGGGCCTACGAGCAGTACTTC. This encodes CAWSRTRAYEQYF. The V and J genes are TRBV30 and TRBJ2-7; perhaps TRBD2 as D (5 bases). CDR3 size: 13 residues. The V end was cut by 2 bases, the J end by 2 bases, with 10 bases between. Germline V gene data show CDR1 as GTSNPN and CDR2 as SVGIG (reference sequence).

The CDR3 DNA reads TGCGCCAGCAGCCAAGTGGGGGCAGACCCTTCTGGCTACACCTTC. Protein sequence: CASSQVGADPSGYTF. This sequence joins TRBV4-1 and TRBJ1-2; possible D gene TRBD1, 6 bases. This CDR3 is 15 amino acids long. Germline-derived CDR1 and CDR2 are MGHRA and YSYEKL. V was pared by 1 base and J by 7 bases, with 16 bases between.

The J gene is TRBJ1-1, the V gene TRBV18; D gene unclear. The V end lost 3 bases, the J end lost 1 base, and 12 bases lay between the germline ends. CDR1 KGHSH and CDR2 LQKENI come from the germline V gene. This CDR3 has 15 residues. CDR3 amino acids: CASSPSGKANTEAFF. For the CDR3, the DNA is TGTGCCAGCTCACCCTCGGGGAAGGCGAACACTGAAGCTTTCTTT.

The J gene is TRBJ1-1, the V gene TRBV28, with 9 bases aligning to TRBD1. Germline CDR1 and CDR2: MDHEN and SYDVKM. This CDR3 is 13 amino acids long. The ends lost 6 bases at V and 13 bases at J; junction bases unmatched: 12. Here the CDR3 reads CASRGTGKGEGFF. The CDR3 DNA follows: TGTGCCAGCAGGGGGACAGGGAAAGGAGAGGGTTTCTTT.

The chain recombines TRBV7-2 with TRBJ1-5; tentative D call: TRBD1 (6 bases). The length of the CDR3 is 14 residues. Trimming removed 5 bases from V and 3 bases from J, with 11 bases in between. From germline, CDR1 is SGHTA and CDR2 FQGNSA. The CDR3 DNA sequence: TGTGCCAGCAGCCTCAGGGGACCCAATCAGCCCCAGCATTTT. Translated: CASSLRGPNQPQHF.

The CDR3 protein is CASSPGGVEQYF. The CDR3 DNA follows: TGTGCCAGCTCACCAGGGGGGGTCGAGCAGTACTTC. The V and J genes are TRBV18 and TRBJ2-7; 7 bases agree with TRBD2. V gave up 2 bases and J gave up 6 bases; unmatched junction bases: 1. The CDR3 has 12 amino acids. CDR1 is KGHSH, CDR2 LQKENI, per germline.

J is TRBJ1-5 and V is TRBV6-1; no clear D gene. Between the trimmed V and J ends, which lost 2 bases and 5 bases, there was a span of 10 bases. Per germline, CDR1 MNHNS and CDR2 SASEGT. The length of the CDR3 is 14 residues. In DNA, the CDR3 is TGTGCCAGCAGTGAATCTCAGTTGGATCAGCCCCAGCATTTT. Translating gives CASSESQLDQPQHF.

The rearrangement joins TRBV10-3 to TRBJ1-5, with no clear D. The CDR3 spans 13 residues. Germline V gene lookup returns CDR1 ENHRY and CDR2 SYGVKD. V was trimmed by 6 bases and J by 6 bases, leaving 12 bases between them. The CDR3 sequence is CAIRREGGQPQHF. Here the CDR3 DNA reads TGTGCCATCAGGAGGGAGGGCGGTCAGCCCCAGCATTTT.

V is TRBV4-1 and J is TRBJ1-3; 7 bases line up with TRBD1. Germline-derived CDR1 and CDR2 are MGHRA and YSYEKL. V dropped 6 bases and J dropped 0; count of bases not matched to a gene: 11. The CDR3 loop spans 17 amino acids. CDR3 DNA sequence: TGCGCCAGCAGGCGGGACAGCGATTCACCCTCTGGAAACACCATATATTTT. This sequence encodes CASRRDSDSPSGNTIYF.

Here the CDR3 DNA reads TGCGCCAGCAGACTCAGACAGGGGAACACTGAAGCTTTCTTT. It translates to CASRLRQGNTEAFF. This chain uses TRBV4-1 with TRBJ1-1, with TRBD1 identical over 7 bases. This CDR3 has 14 amino acids. Trimming cost V 6 bases and J 1 base; bases outside gene matches: 5. Germline values: CDR1 MGHRA, CDR2 YSYEKL.

The CDR3 coding sequence is TGTGCCTCCCAGGGACAGGGAGCCACTGAAGCTTTCTTT. Its translation is CASQGQGATEAFF. The gene calls are TRBV24-1 and TRBJ1-1, with 9 bases matching TRBD1. Germline lookup yields CDR1 KGHDR and CDR2 SFDVKD. The CDR3 loop spans 13 amino acids. V lost 12 bases to trimming and J lost 4 bases; unmatched junction nucleotides: 8.

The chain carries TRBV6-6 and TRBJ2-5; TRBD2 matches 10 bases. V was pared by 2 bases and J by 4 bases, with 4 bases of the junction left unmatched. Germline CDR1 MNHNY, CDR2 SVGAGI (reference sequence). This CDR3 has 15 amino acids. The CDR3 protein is CASSYTSGVGETQYF. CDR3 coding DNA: TGTGCCAGCAGTTACACTAGCGGGGTAGGAGAGACCCAGTACTTC.

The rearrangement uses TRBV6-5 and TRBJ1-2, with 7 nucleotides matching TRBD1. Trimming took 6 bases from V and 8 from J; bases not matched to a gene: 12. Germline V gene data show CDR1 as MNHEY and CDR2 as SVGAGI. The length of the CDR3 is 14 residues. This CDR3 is CASSRGQAVLGYTF. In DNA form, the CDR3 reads TGTGCCAGCAGCCGTGGACAGGCCGTGTTAGGCTACACCTTC.

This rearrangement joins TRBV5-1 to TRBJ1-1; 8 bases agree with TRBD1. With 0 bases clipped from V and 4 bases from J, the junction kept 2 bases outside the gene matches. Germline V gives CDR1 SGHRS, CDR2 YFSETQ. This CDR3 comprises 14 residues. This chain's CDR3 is CASSLGQGPTEAFF. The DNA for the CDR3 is TGCGCCAGCAGCTTGGGACAGGGGCCCACTGAAGCTTTCTTT.

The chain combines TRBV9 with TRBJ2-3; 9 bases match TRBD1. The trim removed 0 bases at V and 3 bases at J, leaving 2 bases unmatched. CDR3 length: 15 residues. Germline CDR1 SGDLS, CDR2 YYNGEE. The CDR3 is CASSVDGTGTDTQYF. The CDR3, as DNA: TGTGCCAGCAGCGTAGATGGGACAGGGACAGATACGCAGTATTTT.

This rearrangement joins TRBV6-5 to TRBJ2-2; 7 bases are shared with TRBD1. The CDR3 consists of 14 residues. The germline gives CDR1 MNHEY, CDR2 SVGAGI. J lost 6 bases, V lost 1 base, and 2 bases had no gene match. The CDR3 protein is CASSYYRGAGELFF. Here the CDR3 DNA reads TGTGCCAGCAGTTACTACAGGGGAGCCGGGGAGCTGTTTTTT.

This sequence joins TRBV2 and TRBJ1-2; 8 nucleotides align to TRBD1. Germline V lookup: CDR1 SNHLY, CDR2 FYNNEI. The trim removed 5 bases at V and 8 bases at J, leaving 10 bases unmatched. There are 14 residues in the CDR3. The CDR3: CASSFQQGGQGYTF. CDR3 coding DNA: TGTGCCAGCAGTTTCCAACAGGGGGGACAAGGCTACACCTTC.

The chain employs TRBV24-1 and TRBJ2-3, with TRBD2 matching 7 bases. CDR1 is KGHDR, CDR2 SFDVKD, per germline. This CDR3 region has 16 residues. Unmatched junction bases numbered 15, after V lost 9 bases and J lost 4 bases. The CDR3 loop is CATQSGLVSFADTQYF. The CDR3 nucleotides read TGTGCCACCCAATCTGGACTAGTCTCTTTTGCAGATACGCAGTATTTT.

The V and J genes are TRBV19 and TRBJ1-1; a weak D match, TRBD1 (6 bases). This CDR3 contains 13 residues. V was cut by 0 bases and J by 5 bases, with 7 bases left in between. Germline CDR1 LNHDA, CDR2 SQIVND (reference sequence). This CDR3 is CASSIETGTEAFF. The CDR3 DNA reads TGTGCCAGTAGTATAGAAACAGGGACTGAAGCTTTCTTT.

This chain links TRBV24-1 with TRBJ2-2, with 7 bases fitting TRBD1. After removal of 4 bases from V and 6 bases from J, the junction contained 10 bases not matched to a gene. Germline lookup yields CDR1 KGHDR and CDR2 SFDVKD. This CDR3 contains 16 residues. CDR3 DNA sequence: TGTGCCACCAGTGACTCCTCTGACAGGGTCCCCGGGGAGCTGTTTTTT. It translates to CATSDSSDRVPGELFF.